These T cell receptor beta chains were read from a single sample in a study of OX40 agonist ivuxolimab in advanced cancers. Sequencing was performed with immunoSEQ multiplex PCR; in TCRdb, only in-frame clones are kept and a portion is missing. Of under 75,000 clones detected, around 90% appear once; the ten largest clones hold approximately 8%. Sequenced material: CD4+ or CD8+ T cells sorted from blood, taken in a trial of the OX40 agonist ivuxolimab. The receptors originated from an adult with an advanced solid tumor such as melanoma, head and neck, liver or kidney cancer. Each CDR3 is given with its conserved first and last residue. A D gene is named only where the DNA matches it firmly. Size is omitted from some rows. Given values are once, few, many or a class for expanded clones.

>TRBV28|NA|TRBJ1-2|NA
TGTGCCAGCACCCGCAGGACTCAGGTTCATGGCTACACCTTC
CASTRRTQVHGYTF
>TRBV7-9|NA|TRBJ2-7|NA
TGTGCCAGCAGCACTTTGGGAGACAGGCACTACGAGCAGTACTTC
CASSTLGDRHYEQYF
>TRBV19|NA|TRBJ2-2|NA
TGTGCCAGTAGTCCGACTCATAGCACCGGGGAGCTGTTTTTT
CASSPTHSTGELFF
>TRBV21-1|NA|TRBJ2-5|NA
TGTGCCAGCACCCCGGGACGCGGGACAAAACAAGAGACCCAGTACTTC
CASTPGRGTKQETQYF
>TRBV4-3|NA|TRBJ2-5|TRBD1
TGCGCCAGCAGCCAAGGGGTTAGCAGGGGGCAAGAGACCCAGTACTTC
CASSQGVSRGQETQYF
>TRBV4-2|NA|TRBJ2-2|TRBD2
TGTGCCAGCAGCCAAGCAAGTCCTGGTGGGGGGGCGAACACCGGGGAGCTGTTTTTT
CASSQASPGGGANTGELFF
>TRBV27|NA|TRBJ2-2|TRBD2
TGTGCCAGCAGTTTCTCAAGCGGGGAATACACCGGGGAGCTGTTTTTT
CASSFSSGEYTGELFF
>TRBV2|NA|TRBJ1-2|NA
TGTGCCAGCAGTGAAATTTGGGGGCTCGGCTATGGCTACACCTTC
CASSEIWGLGYGYTF
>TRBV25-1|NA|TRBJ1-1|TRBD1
TGTGCCAGCAGGCGACAGGGTGAAGCTTTCTTT
CASRRQGEAFF
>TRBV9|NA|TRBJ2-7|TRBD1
TGTGCCAGCAGCACCGGGACAGGGGGCAACGAGCAGTACTTC
CASSTGTGGNEQYF
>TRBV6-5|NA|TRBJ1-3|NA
TGTGCCAGCAGCCCCTTCGGAGGCACCATATATTTT
CASSPFGGTIYF
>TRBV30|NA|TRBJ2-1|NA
TGTGCCTGGAATGACCTCAGCTCCTACAATGAGCAGTTCTTC
CAWNDLSSYNEQFF
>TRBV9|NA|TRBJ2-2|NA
TGTGCCAGCAGCGTAGATATCGGGCTCGCCGGGGAGCTGTTTTTT
CASSVDIGLAGELFF
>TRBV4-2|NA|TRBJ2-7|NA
TGTGCCAGCAGCCAAGAGGCGGACGGAGGCTACGAGCAGTACTTC
CASSQEADGGYEQYF
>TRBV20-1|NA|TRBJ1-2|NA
TGCAGTGCTAGAGCAGGGCTTGGCTACACCTTC
CSARAGLGYTF
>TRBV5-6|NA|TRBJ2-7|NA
TGTGCCAGCAGCTTGGCGGCGCTGGAGAAGCAGTACTTC
CASSLAALEKQYF
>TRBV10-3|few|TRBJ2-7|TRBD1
TGTGCCATCAGTGAGGGACAGGGGAACGAGCAGTACTTC
CAISEGQGNEQYF
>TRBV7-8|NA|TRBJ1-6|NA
TGTGCCAGCAGCTTTGGGGGACTTCCCCCCCTCCACTTT
CASSFGGLPPLHF
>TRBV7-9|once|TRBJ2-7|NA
TGTGCCAGCAGTTCCGAATACGAGCAGTACTTC
CASSSEYEQYF
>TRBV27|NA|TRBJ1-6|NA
TGTGCCAGCAGTGTTGGAGTTGTGTATAATTCACCCCTCCACTTT
CASSVGVVYNSPLHF
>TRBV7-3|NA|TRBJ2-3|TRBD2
TGTGCCAGCAGCCCAAGCGGGGGCGCAGATACGCAGTATTTT
CASSPSGGADTQYF
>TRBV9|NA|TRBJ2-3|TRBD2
TGTGCCAGCAGCGCCCCGACTAGCGGGGACCTCACAGATACGCAGTATTTT
CASSAPTSGDLTDTQYF
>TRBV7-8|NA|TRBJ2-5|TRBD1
TGTGCCAGCAGCTTAGAGGGACAGGGGCAAGAGACCCAGTACTTC
CASSLEGQGQETQYF
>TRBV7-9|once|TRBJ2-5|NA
TGTGCCAGCAGCTTTAGGGAAAAGCTGGGAGAGACCCAGTACTTC
CASSFREKLGETQYF
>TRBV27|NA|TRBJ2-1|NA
TGTGCCAGCAGTCAACTAGGACAAGCCTACAATGAGCAGTTCTTC
CASSQLGQAYNEQFF
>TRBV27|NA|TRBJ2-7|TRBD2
TGTGCCAGCAGTCCCGGGACTAGCGTCTCCTACGAGCAGTACTTC
CASSPGTSVSYEQYF
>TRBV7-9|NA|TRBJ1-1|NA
TGTGCCAGCAGCTTAAAAGTGGCCAGGGCGAACACTGAAGCTTTCTTT
CASSLKVARANTEAFF
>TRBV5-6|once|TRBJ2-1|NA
TGTGCCAGCAGCTCGGGTCGGGAAAATTACAATGAGCAGTTCTTC
CASSSGRENYNEQFF
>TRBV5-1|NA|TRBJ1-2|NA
TGCGCCAGCAGCCCACTCTTGGGGGGTCTAAACTATGGCTACACCTTC
CASSPLLGGLNYGYTF
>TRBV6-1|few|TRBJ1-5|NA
TGTGCCAGCAGAGGGGACACGCATCAGCCCCAGCATTTT
CASRGDTHQPQHF
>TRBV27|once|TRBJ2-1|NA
TGTGCCAGCAGTGGCCGGGACAAGCCCTACAATGAGCAGTTCTTC
CASSGRDKPYNEQFF
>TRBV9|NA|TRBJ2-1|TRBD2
TGTGCCAGCAGCCTCCGAGTAGCGGGGACTTACAATGAGCAGTTCTTC
CASSLRVAGTYNEQFF
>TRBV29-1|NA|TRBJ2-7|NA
TGCAGCGTTCGTAGCGGAATAACCTACGAGCAGTACTTC
CSVRSGITYEQYF
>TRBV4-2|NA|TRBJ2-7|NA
TGTGCCAGCAGCCCCCGGACGGGCCTCTCTATCTACGAGCAGTACTTC
CASSPRTGLSIYEQYF
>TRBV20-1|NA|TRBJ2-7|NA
TGCAGTGCCGTTCCCCACGAGCAGTACTTC
CSAVPHEQYF